The 12 T cell receptor beta chains below all came from one sample that was sequenced in a study of cytomegalovirus exposure and HLA in healthy donors. The primer mix had 60 Vbeta and 13 Jbeta primers. Sequenced by immunoSEQ multiplex PCR; TCRdb stores in-frame clones only, minus some. The sample gives roughly 190,000 clones, about 85% of which show up once; 3.8% is in the top ten. Source material: PBMCs. The receptors originated from a man aged 50-60 years in good health and CMV-seronegative.

The V call is TRBV19, the J call TRBJ1-2; D is possibly TRBD1 (5 bases). Looked up from germline, CDR1 is LNHDA and CDR2 is SQIVND (reference sequence). This CDR3 contains 13 residues. The V end was cut by 6 bases, the J end by 7 bases, with 15 bases between. Here the CDR3 reads CASSTGGHSGYTF. The CDR3 nucleotides are TGTGCCAGTAGCACCGGGGGTCACTCTGGCTACACCTTC.

The chain is built from TRBV5-4 and TRBJ1-1; D unclear. Germline assignment: CDR1 SGHNT and CDR2 YYREEE (reference sequence). The CDR3 spans 15 residues. The V gene lost 4 bases and the J gene lost 4 bases, with 17 bases spanning the gap. The CDR3 here is CASSPFRFSGTEAFF. The CDR3 DNA is TGTGCCAGCAGCCCCTTCAGGTTCAGTGGCACTGAAGCTTTCTTT.

V gene TRBV27 combines with J gene TRBJ2-2; D is perhaps TRBD2 (5 bases). V lost 5 bases and J 5 bases, leaving 12 bases between the germline ends. Per the germline V gene, CDR1 is MNHEY and CDR2 is SMNVEV (reference sequence). The CDR3 runs to 14 residues. The CDR3 reads CASSPLRGTGELFF. The CDR3 region has the DNA TGTGCCAGCAGTCCTCTACGGGGAACCGGGGAGCTGTTTTTT.

The chain combines TRBV13 with TRBJ2-5, with 11 bases fitting TRBD2. The end of the DNA aligns better with TRBJ2-7, so the J call may be wrong. The CDR3 totals 17 residues. Germline values: CDR1 PRHDT, CDR2 FYEKMQ (reference sequence). CDR3 protein: CASSTQGRLAGSREQYF. As DNA, the CDR3 is TGTGCCAGCAGCACGCAAGGGCGACTAGCGGGGTCCCGCGAGCAGTACTTC.

The V and J genes are TRBV4-2 and TRBJ1-2; the D is unclear. V lost 4 bases to trimming and J lost 3 bases, with 9 bases between them. CDR3 length: 13 amino acids. Germline V lookup: CDR1 LGHNA, CDR2 YNFKEQ. The CDR3 spells CASSPERDYGYTF. DNA for the CDR3: TGTGCCAGCAGCCCCGAGAGGGACTATGGCTACACCTTC.

The chain joins TRBV19 to TRBJ1-2; 8 bases are a match to TRBD1. Germline V gene lookup returns CDR1 LNHDA and CDR2 SQIVND (reference sequence). The CDR3 has 11 amino acids. With 6 bases clipped from V and 6 bases from J, the junction kept 0 bases outside the gene matches. This CDR3 reads CASRQGDGYTF. In DNA, the CDR3 is TGTGCCAGTAGACAGGGGGATGGCTACACCTTC.

This rearrangement joins TRBV10-3 to TRBJ1-6, with unresolved D. The CDR3 totals 14 residues. The V and J ends lost 3 bases and 6 bases respectively, with 9 bases between them. Per germline, CDR1 ENHRY and CDR2 SYGVKD. CDR3 nucleotide sequence: TGTGCCATCAGTGACAAAATTGTTAATTCACCCCTCCACTTT. This translates into CAISDKIVNSPLHF.

This chain joins TRBV4-1 and TRBJ1-2, with 9 bases aligning to TRBD1. Germline V gene lookup returns CDR1 MGHRA and CDR2 YSYEKL. This CDR3 is built from 14 residues. The J segment lost 4 bases and the V segment lost 0 bases, leaving 0 bases of the junction unmatched. The CDR3 DNA reads as TGCGCCAGCAGCCAAGAGACAGGGGGCTATGGCTACACCTTC. Amino acid sequence: CASSQETGGYGYTF.

This chain links TRBV29-1 with TRBJ1-1; the D gene is possibly TRBD1 (6 bases). The CDR3 length is 12 residues. The germline V gene encodes CDR1 SQVTM and CDR2 ANQGSEA. Trimming removed 7 bases at V and 6 bases at J, with 15 bases between. The CDR3 DNA reads as TGCAGCGCCGGAAAGGGGGTTGCTGAAGCTTTCTTT. Protein product: CSAGKGVAEAFF.

The rearrangement uses TRBV15 and TRBJ2-2; D not resolved. Trimming removed 1 base from V and 7 bases from J, with 4 bases in between. Germline-derived CDR1 and CDR2 are LNHNV and YYDKDF (reference sequence). The CDR3 spans 12 residues. The CDR3 is CATSRGVGELFF. The CDR3 DNA is TGTGCCACCAGCAGAGGAGTCGGGGAGCTGTTTTTT.

The V call is TRBV9, the J call TRBJ2-1, with a weak D call TRBD1 (5 bases). V lost 0 bases and J 1 base, leaving 8 bases between the germline ends. The CDR3 runs 15 residues. The germline CDR1 and CDR2 sequences are SGDLS and YYNGEE. The CDR3 sequence is CASSVERGSYNEQFF. As DNA, the CDR3 is TGTGCCAGCAGCGTAGAAAGGGGTTCCTACAATGAGCAGTTCTTC.

V gene TRBV7-2 combines with J gene TRBJ2-5; 12 bases fit TRBD2. The germline V gene has CDR1 SGHTA and CDR2 FQGNSA. This CDR3 has 19 residues. Trimming took 1 base from V and 2 from J; bases not matched to a gene: 11. CDR3 protein: CASSLDPYFLAGGQETQYF. The CDR3 bases are TGTGCCAGCAGCTTAGACCCCTATTTTCTAGCGGGGGGGCAAGAGACCCAGTACTTC.